A selection of T cell receptor beta chains follows, all from one sample in a study of control samples from healthy donors and cancer patients. Using immunoSEQ multiplex PCR, the repertoire was profiled, and TCRdb retains in-frame clones only, with some absent. The sample has more than 140,000 clones, about 90% seen once. Sequencing used blood. The receptors shown here come from a man between 18 and 35 years old in good health. The CDR3 runs from the conserved cysteine through the conserved F or W. The D gene is left open where the match is weak. The size of a clone is reported for some rows only, either as once, few or many, or as a class for expanded clones.

d_call	j_call	clone_size	v_call	cdr3_aa	cdr3_nt
TRBD1	TRBJ1-2	NA	TRBV3-1/TRBV3-2	CASSQDISGKGGQANYGYTF	TGTGCCAGCAGCCAAGATATATCGGGGAAAGGGGGACAGGCTAACTATGGCTACACCTTC
NA	TRBJ1-5	NA	TRBV14	CASSPDRWSNQPQHF	TGTGCCAGCAGCCCGGACCGGTGGAGCAATCAGCCCCAGCATTTT
NA	TRBJ2-1	NA	TRBV7-9	CASRGGNEQFF	TGTGCCAGCAGAGGGGGAAATGAGCAGTTCTTC
TRBD2	TRBJ2-1	NA	TRBV2	CASSEFRLAGGENEQFF	TGTGCCAGCAGTGAATTTCGGCTAGCGGGGGGGGAAAATGAGCAGTTCTTC
NA	TRBJ2-7	NA	TRBV18	CASSTNIELDTYEQYF	TGTGCCAGCTCTACAAATATCGAGCTTGATACCTACGAGCAGTACTTC
TRBD2	TRBJ2-5	NA	TRBV2	CASNSGGAWETQYF	TGTGCCAGCAATAGCGGGGGGGCATGGGAGACCCAGTACTTC
NA	TRBJ1-5	NA	TRBV12-3/TRBV12-4	CASTEGNQPQHF	TGTGCCAGCACTGAAGGCAATCAGCCCCAGCATTTT
NA	TRBJ1-2	NA	TRBV4-1	CASSQDKPPGSYGYTF	TGCGCCAGCAGCCAAGATAAGCCCCCTGGATCCTATGGCTACACCTTC
NA	TRBJ2-7	NA	TRBV5-6	CASSLGFQTEQYF	TGTGCCAGCAGCTTGGGATTCCAGACCGAGCAGTACTTC
NA	TRBJ2-1	once	TRBV19	CASSMGGDYNEQFF	TGTGCCAGTAGTATGGGCGGGGACTACAATGAGCAGTTCTTC
NA	TRBJ2-5	NA	TRBV18	CASSPRASEETQYF	TGTGCCAGCTCACCAAGGGCTTCGGAAGAGACCCAGTACTTC
NA	TRBJ1-5	once	TRBV3-1/TRBV3-2	CASSQGSGHAQPQHF	TGTGCCAGCAGCCAAGGGAGTGGGCACGCTCAGCCCCAGCATTTT
TRBD1	TRBJ2-7	NA	TRBV18	CASSRTTGIYEQYF	TGTGCCAGCTCAAGGACGACAGGGATCTACGAGCAGTACTTC
TRBD1	TRBJ1-4	once	TRBV2	CASSEALRGDSNEKLFF	TGTGCCAGCAGTGAAGCGCTTCGGGGGGACAGTAATGAAAAACTGTTTTTT
TRBD2	TRBJ2-5	NA	TRBV9	CASSVSGGLMETQYF	TGTGCCAGCAGCGTCAGCGGGGGGCTCATGGAGACCCAGTACTTC
NA	TRBJ2-7	NA	TRBV7-9	CASSGRDGPSYEQYF	TGTGCCAGCAGCGGTCGGGACGGCCCTTCCTACGAGCAGTACTTC
NA	TRBJ2-2	NA	TRBV3-1/TRBV3-2	CASSQGRDNANTGELFF	TGTGCCAGCAGCCAAGGGAGGGACAATGCGAACACCGGGGAGCTGTTTTTT
NA	TRBJ1-4	few	TRBV7-3	CASSLYEGEKLFF	TGTGCCAGCAGCTTATATGAGGGTGAAAAACTGTTTTTT
TRBD1	TRBJ1-1	NA	TRBV6-7	CASSYATGENTEAFF	TGTGCCAGCAGTTACGCGACAGGGGAGAACACTGAAGCTTTCTTT
TRBD1	TRBJ1-4	NA	TRBV15	CATSRDGQGGWEKLFF	TGTGCCACCAGCAGAGATGGGCAAGGGGGCTGGGAAAAACTGTTTTTT
NA	TRBJ2-2	once	TRBV27	CASSLARPTGELFF	TGTGCCAGCAGTTTAGCCAGACCCACCGGGGAGCTGTTTTTT
NA	TRBJ1-5	NA	TRBV19	CASSITSALGNQPQHF	TGTGCCAGTAGTATTACATCGGCGCTTGGCAATCAGCCCCAGCATTTT
TRBD2	TRBJ2-1	NA	TRBV6-1	CASSGALAGLYNEQFF	TGTGCCAGCAGTGGGGCCCTAGCGGGACTTTACAATGAGCAGTTCTTC
NA	TRBJ1-1	NA	TRBV3-1/TRBV3-2	CASSPDYNTEAFF	TGTGCCAGCAGCCCCGACTACAACACTGAAGCTTTCTTT
NA	TRBJ1-3	NA	TRBV4-3	CASSQDSGGPTIYF	TGCGCCAGCAGCCAAGATTCGGGGGGACCCACCATATATTTT
NA	TRBJ2-7	NA	TRBV29-1	CSVVTEAYEQYF	TGCAGCGTTGTGACAGAAGCCTACGAGCAGTACTTC
TRBD2	TRBJ2-3	NA	TRBV4-1	CASNQLAGEITDTQYF	TGCGCCAGCAACCAACTAGCGGGGGAGATCACAGATACGCAGTATTTT
NA	TRBJ1-5	NA	TRBV19	CASSAGVGNQPQHF	TGTGCCAGTAGTGCGGGGGTTGGTAATCAGCCCCAGCATTTT
NA	TRBJ2-1	NA	TRBV30	CAWSTGTLERQFF	TGTGCCTGGAGTACTGGGACTCTGGAAAGGCAGTTCTTC
TRBD1	TRBJ1-3	once	TRBV11-2	CASSLIPGQIESGNTIYF	TGTGCCAGCAGCTTAATACCGGGACAGATCGAGTCTGGAAACACCATATATTTT
TRBD1	TRBJ2-5	NA	TRBV5-4	CASSFSGQGTQETQYF	TGTGCCAGCAGCTTCTCGGGACAGGGCACTCAAGAGACCCAGTACTTC
NA	TRBJ2-5	NA	TRBV11-3	CASSWGETQYF	TGTGCCAGCAGCTGGGGGGAGACCCAGTACTTC
NA	TRBJ1-1	NA	TRBV5-1	CASSLVGDTEAFF	TGCGCCAGCAGCTTGGTGGGGGACACTGAAGCTTTCTTT
NA	TRBJ1-1	NA	TRBV12-3/TRBV12-4	CASRRTVNTEAFF	TGTGCCAGCAGGCGGACAGTGAACACTGAAGCTTTCTTT
TRBD1	TRBJ1-1	NA	TRBV19	CASSHGTGGAVAFF	TGTGCCAGTAGCCATGGGACAGGGGGCGCGGTAGCTTTCTTT
NA	TRBJ2-3	once	TRBV18	CASSQGRGSGTDTQYF	TGTGCCAGCTCGCAAGGAAGGGGGAGTGGCACAGATACGCAGTATTTT
TRBD1	TRBJ2-7	NA	TRBV4-3	CASSTYRGTYEQYF	TGCGCCAGCAGCACTTACAGGGGTACCTACGAGCAGTACTTC
TRBD1	TRBJ1-4	NA	TRBV2	CASHDTGTGGSTNEKLFF	TGTGCCAGCCATGACACCGGGACAGGGGGCTCAACTAATGAAAAACTGTTTTTT
NA	TRBJ2-1	NA	TRBV29-1	CSVGGQIYNEQFF	TGCAGCGTTGGGGGGCAGATCTACAATGAGCAGTTCTTC
TRBD1	TRBJ1-2	NA	TRBV5-1	CASSLGQGASGYTF	TGCGCCAGCAGCTTGGGGCAGGGGGCGAGTGGCTACACCTTC
NA	TRBJ2-1	NA	TRBV2	CASGFSGSSYNEQFF	TGTGCCAGCGGGTTCTCCGGGAGTTCCTACAATGAGCAGTTCTTC
NA	TRBJ1-4	NA	TRBV3-1/TRBV3-2	CASSQGTANEKLFF	TGTGCCAGCAGCCAAGGGACGGCTAATGAAAAACTGTTTTTT
NA	TRBJ1-2	NA	TRBV5-5	CASSPTLRVNYGYTF	TGTGCCAGCAGCCCAACCCTCAGGGTTAACTATGGCTACACCTTC
NA	TRBJ1-1	NA	TRBV25-1	CASSELGNTEAFF	TGTGCCAGCAGTGAGCTAGGAAACACTGAAGCTTTCTTT